What follows are 29 T cell receptor beta chains derived from one specimen sequenced in a study of blood T cell repertoires in COVID-19. The protocol was immunoSEQ multiplex PCR, while the TCRdb copy is restricted to in-frame clones and leaves out a portion. The repertoire holds 280,000 or so clones, with around 82% as singletons. Sequencing was performed on peripheral blood. These receptors originate from a woman in her forties or fifties who had recovered from COVID-19.

The V and J genes are TRBV6-2 or TRBV6-3 and TRBJ1-2; a weak D match, TRBD1 (5 bases). Trimming removed 2 bases from V and 1 base from J, with 11 bases in between. The CDR3 consists of 15 residues. Germline CDR1 and CDR2: MNHEY and SVGEGT. The DNA of the CDR3 is TGTGCCAGCAGTTACGGGGCAGGGCATAACTATGGCTACACCTTC. Its protein product is CASSYGAGHNYGYTF.

This clone occurred a few times. The CDR3 is CASSYRQDNYGYTF. CDR3 DNA: TGTGCCAGCAGTTACCGGCAGGATAACTATGGCTACACCTTC. The gene calls are TRBV6-2 or TRBV6-3 and TRBJ1-2; no clear D. Trimming cost V 2 bases and J 1 base, with 8 bases left between them. The V gene's germline CDR1 is MNHEY and CDR2 SVGEGT. This CDR3 has 14 amino acids.

The chain carries TRBV3-1 (or the pseudogene TRBV3-2) and TRBJ1-1; 7 positions match TRBD1. Germline V CDR1 and CDR2: LGHDT, YNNKEL (reference sequence). The V and J ends lost 5 bases and 0 bases, in that order; junction bases with no gene match: 3. The CDR3 runs 14 residues. The CDR3 loop reads CASSSTGMNTEAFF. In DNA, the CDR3 is TGTGCCAGCAGCTCGACAGGGATGAACACTGAAGCTTTCTTT.

The V gene is TRBV7-7, the J gene TRBJ2-5; possible D gene TRBD1, 6 bases. The CDR3 length is 13 residues. Germline V gene sequence: CDR1 SSHAT, CDR2 FNYEAQ (reference sequence). V was trimmed by 10 bases and J by 1 base, leaving 13 bases between them. The CDR3, as DNA: TGTGCCATCTCTAGGGACACCCAAGAGACCCAGTACTTC. Protein product: CAISRDTQETQYF.

V and J are TRBV29-1 and TRBJ2-1; a weak D match, TRBD2 (5 bases). V gave up 3 bases and J gave up 3 bases, with 9 bases separating them. CDR3 length equals 13 residues. The germline gives CDR1 SQVTM, CDR2 ANQGSEA. CDR3 residues: CSVDGGLYNEQFF. The CDR3 DNA is TGCAGCGTTGACGGCGGGCTCTACAATGAGCAGTTCTTC.

This clone was counted once. In nucleotides, the CDR3 is TGTGCCAGCAGTCAAGGACTACAGGGGAATCAGCCCCAGCATTTT. This translates into CASSQGLQGNQPQHF. This chain joins TRBV28 and TRBJ1-5; TRBD1 matches 7 bases. V dropped 5 bases and J dropped 4; count of bases not matched to a gene: 8. The CDR3 spans 15 residues. Germline loops: CDR1 MDHEN, CDR2 SYDVKM.

J is TRBJ2-7 and V is TRBV5-1, with 10 nucleotides matching TRBD2. The germline gives CDR1 SGHRS, CDR2 YFSETQ. The CDR3 covers 17 residues. V trimming: 0 bases; J trimming: 2 bases; junction bases outside the gene matches: 8. The CDR3 bases are TGCGCCAGCAGCTTGGGAACCGGGACTAGCGTAACCTACGAGCAGTACTTC. It codes for CASSLGTGTSVTYEQYF.

Concerning this clone: Relative to the germline gene, one junction end is altered; a read error may explain this. This chain links TRBV28 with TRBJ2-7; 8 bases fit TRBD1. The CDR3 length is 15 residues. Germline V gene sequence: CDR1 MDHEN, CDR2 SYDVKM. CDR3 DNA sequence: TGTGCCAGCAGTTTGGGACAGGTCCGGTCCTCCGAGCAGTACTTC. Translating gives CASSLGQVRSSEQYF.

The CDR3 DNA is TGTGCCAGCAGCTTGGGGACAACCCAGCCCCAGCATTTT. Protein product: CASSLGTTQPQHF. The genes are TRBV7-2 and TRBJ1-5; D perhaps matches TRBD1 (6 bases). CDR3 length equals 13 residues. Trimming cost V 3 bases and J 7 bases, with 10 bases left between them. Germline V lookup: CDR1 SGHTA, CDR2 FQGNSA.

This sequence joins TRBV18 and TRBJ1-4, with D possibly matching TRBD1 (6 bases). CDR3 length equals 18 residues. Trimming removed 5 bases from V and 0 bases from J, with 19 bases in between. CDR1 and CDR2 from the germline V gene are KGHSH and LQKENI. The CDR3 loop is CASSLGQPSTATNEKLFF. Here the CDR3 DNA reads TGTGCCAGCTCATTAGGACAGCCTTCAACTGCAACTAATGAAAAACTGTTTTTT. Using reference TRBV18 and TRBJ1-4 for the parts outside the CDR3, the full variable domain is NAGVMQNPRHLVRRRGQEARLRCSPMKGHSHVYWYRQLPEEGLKFMVYLQKENIIDESGMPKERFSAEFPKEGPSILRIQQVVRGDSAAYFCASSLGQPSTATNEKLFFGSGTQLSVL.

The gene calls are TRBV21-1 and TRBJ1-2; TRBD1 is the table's D call, not checked against the DNA. TRBV21-1 is recorded as a pseudogene. CDR3 size: 18 residues. DNA for the CDR3: TGTGCCAGCAGCAAATTTGCCCCACTACAGGGGCGAAACTATGGCTACACCTTC. It codes for CASSKFAPLQGRNYGYTF.

This clone was seen a handful of times. V is TRBV7-2 and J is TRBJ2-1; perhaps TRBD2 as D (6 bases). The CDR3 consists of 15 residues. Germline loops: CDR1 SGHTA, CDR2 FQGNSA. V was cut by 1 base and J by 10 bases, with 17 bases left in between. The CDR3 region is CASSLGPGGLGEQFF. The CDR3 coding sequence is TGTGCCAGCAGCTTAGGCCCCGGGGGACTTGGAGAGCAGTTCTTC.

This clone was counted a single time. The chain couples TRBV24-1 to TRBJ1-1, with TRBD1 matching over 9 bases. CDR3 length equals 13 residues. J was trimmed by 11 bases and V by 5 bases; bases with no gene match: 8. CDR1 and CDR2 (germline): KGHDR, SFDVKD. CDR3 protein: CATSVSGQGNAFF. CDR3 bases: TGTGCCACCAGTGTTTCGGGACAGGGTAATGCTTTCTTT.

The CDR3: CASSLGGLAGGYEQYF. For the CDR3, the DNA is TGTGCCAGCAGCTTAGGGGGACTAGCGGGGGGCTACGAGCAGTACTTC. V usage is TRBV7-2 and J usage is TRBJ2-7; 15 bases match TRBD2. Unmatched junction bases numbered 1, after V lost 1 base and J lost 3 bases. This CDR3 has 16 amino acids. The germline V gene has CDR1 SGHTA and CDR2 FQGNSA.

The V and J genes are TRBV5-8 and TRBJ2-7; 8 bases agree with TRBD1. Germline assignment: CDR1 SGHTS and CDR2 YDEGEE. The length of the CDR3 is 14 residues. J was trimmed by 4 bases and V by 2 bases; bases with no gene match: 5. The CDR3 bases are TGTGCCAGCAGCTTAGGACAGGGCCTGTACGAGCAGTACTTC. It encodes CASSLGQGLYEQYF.

This rearrangement joins TRBV6-5 to TRBJ2-7; 10 bases agree with TRBD1. The CDR3 contains 14 residues. V shed 7 bases, J shed 7 bases, and the junction held 10 bases outside the gene matches. CDR1 MNHEY and CDR2 SVGAGI come from the germline V gene. For the CDR3, the DNA is TGTGCCAGCACCCGGGACGGACAGGGGGGTGAGCAGTACTTC. It codes for CASTRDGQGGEQYF.

V gene TRBV9 combines with J gene TRBJ2-1; a weak D match, TRBD1 (6 bases). Trimming stripped 0 bases from V and 4 bases from J, with 11 bases between. CDR1 and CDR2 (germline): SGDLS, YYNGEE. The CDR3 covers 15 residues. The CDR3 DNA is TGTGCCAGCAGCGTAGAGGGACACCTATACAATGAGCAGTTCTTC. Amino acid sequence: CASSVEGHLYNEQFF.

The chain recombines TRBV29-1 with TRBJ2-5; 7 positions agree with TRBD1. V lost 5 bases, J lost 5 bases, and 14 bases stayed unmatched. This CDR3 comprises 15 residues. Per germline, CDR1 SQVTM and CDR2 ANQGSEA. The chain's CDR3 is CSVSPNRGRRETQYF. DNA for the CDR3: TGCAGCGTTTCCCCCAACAGGGGTCGGAGGGAGACCCAGTACTTC.

This clone was recorded once. This chain's CDR3 is CASSFGLAGGPDHEQYF. The CDR3 bases are TGTGCCAGCAGTTTCGGACTAGCGGGAGGGCCAGACCACGAGCAGTACTTC. The chain uses TRBV28 and TRBJ2-7; 15 bases agree with TRBD2. The CDR3 is 17 residues long. CDR1 MDHEN and CDR2 SYDVKM come from the germline V gene. The V gene end was trimmed by 3 bases and the J gene end by 5 bases; junction bases not matched to a gene: 8.

The rearrangement links TRBV5-1 to TRBJ1-4, with TRBD1 as a possible D gene (5 bases). CDR3 length: 17 residues. Trimming shortened V by 4 bases and J by 4 bases, and 20 bases separated the two germline ends. Germline loops: CDR1 SGHRS, CDR2 YFSETQ. The CDR3 DNA sequence: TGCGCCAGCAGCATGGCCGGAGACAGCCGCTATAATGAAAAACTGTTTTTT. Amino acids: CASSMAGDSRYNEKLFF.

V gene TRBV7-9 combines with J gene TRBJ1-2; D is unclear. Germline CDR1 and CDR2: SEHNR and FQNEAQ (reference sequence). This CDR3 has 14 amino acids. V was shortened by 1 base and J by 5 bases, with 11 bases between the two germline ends. DNA of the CDR3: TGTGCCAGCAGCTTAGTGGGAGGACTTTATGGCTACACCTTC. Translation gives CASSLVGGLYGYTF. The variable domain in full, completed from reference TRBV7-9 and TRBJ1-2, reads DTGVSQNPRHKITKRGQNVTFRCDPISEHNRLYWYRQTLGQGPEFLTYFQNEAQLEKSRLLSDRFSAERPKGSFSTLEIQRTEQGDSAMYLCASSLVGGLYGYTFGSGTRLTVV.

This clone was picked up a small number of times. The rearrangement links TRBV5-8 to TRBJ1-2; 7 positions match TRBD1. Germline V CDR1 and CDR2: SGHTS, YDEGEE. CDR3 length equals 13 residues. With 4 bases clipped from V and 6 bases from J, the junction kept 6 bases outside the gene matches. CDR3 nucleotide sequence: TGTGCCAGCAGCCGACAGGGTGAAAATGGCTACACCTTC. Amino acid sequence: CASSRQGENGYTF.

The count of this clone is one. The rearrangement links TRBV19 to TRBJ1-4; D is perhaps TRBD1 (6 bases). In germline, CDR1 is LNHDA, CDR2 SQIVND (reference sequence). The CDR3 totals 13 residues. The V and J ends lost 5 bases and 8 bases respectively, with 12 bases between them. CDR3 in DNA: TGTGCCAGTAGTCCAGGGGCCGGCGAAAAACTGTTTTTT. Translation: CASSPGAGEKLFF.

The rearrangement links TRBV4-3 to TRBJ1-1; D gene uncertain. The V and J ends lost 1 base and 8 bases respectively, with 20 bases between them. Germline CDR1 and CDR2: LGHNA and YSLEER. This CDR3 has 16 residues. CDR3 amino acids: CASSQGSAGPGSEAFF. As DNA, the CDR3 is TGCGCCAGCAGCCAAGGGTCCGCAGGCCCTGGATCCGAAGCTTTCTTT.

The V call is TRBV7-6, the J call TRBJ1-6; 8 nucleotides agree with TRBD1. Per germline, CDR1 SGHVS and CDR2 FNYEAQ. The V and J ends lost 5 bases and 10 bases, in that order; junction bases with no gene match: 4. The CDR3 is made up of 13 amino acids. Here the CDR3 DNA reads TGTGCCAGCAGCCGGACAGGGCAATCACCCCTCCACTTT. It codes for CASSRTGQSPLHF.

The chain is built from TRBV5-1 and TRBJ1-1; D gene unclear. V was trimmed by 0 bases and J by 7 bases, leaving 7 bases between them. Per the germline V gene, CDR1 is SGHRS and CDR2 is YFSETQ. The CDR3 totals 12 residues. The CDR3 protein is CASSLGGFEAFF. The CDR3 DNA sequence: TGCGCCAGCAGCTTGGGCGGGTTTGAAGCTTTCTTT.

V is TRBV7-3 and J is TRBJ2-1; 8 nucleotides agree with TRBD2. V shed 4 bases, J shed 4 bases, and the junction held 9 bases outside the gene matches. The CDR3 contains 16 residues. Looked up from germline, CDR1 is SGHTA and CDR2 is FQGTGA. As DNA, the CDR3 is TGTGCCAGCAGCTCTCTGGGCGGGGGGCTTTACAATGAGCAGTTCTTC. Translation gives CASSSLGGGLYNEQFF.

The chain couples TRBV24-1 to TRBJ1-1; D not resolved. The CDR3 totals 14 residues. Germline CDR1 and CDR2: KGHDR and SFDVKD. V lost 5 bases and J lost 2, with 11 bases in between. The CDR3 loop reads CATSVGGRNTEAFF. The CDR3 bases are TGTGCCACCAGTGTTGGTGGCAGAAACACTGAAGCTTTCTTT.

There are a few counts of this clone. The chain employs TRBV27 and TRBJ1-6; TRBD1 matches 9 bases. Trimming took 4 bases from V and 10 from J; bases not matched to a gene: 8. This CDR3 is 15 amino acids long. CDR1 MNHEY and CDR2 SMNVEV come from the germline V gene (reference sequence). CDR3 amino acids: CASSYRDRDWSPLHF. The CDR3 DNA reads TGTGCCAGCAGTTACCGGGACAGGGACTGGTCACCCCTCCACTTT.